The entry that follows covers one T cell receptor beta chain sequence. Its antigen is unknown. The data are from a study of cytomegalovirus exposure and HLA in healthy donors. This CDR3 spans 15 amino acids. CDR1 is SGHNT, CDR2 YYREEE, per germline (reference sequence). The V segment lost 6 bases and the J segment 9 bases; nucleotides outside the gene matches: 12. Study results and limitations: A later analysis found common viral pathogens apparently linked to several of the most significant clusters. Being productive about 90% or about 30% of the time was typical of most TCR beta V segments in an earlier analysis.

Primers: 60 Vbeta forward and 13 Jbeta reverse. Profiling relied on immunoSEQ multiplex PCR, and the TCRdb table lists in-frame clones only, not all of them. The profile covers about 73,000 clones, with 75% appearing a single time and roughly 12% taken by the ten largest. The rearrangement links TRBV5-4 to TRBJ2-1; TRBD2 aligns across 10 bases. The source material was PBMCs. This sequence originates from a man aged 70-80 years in good health and CMV-seronegative. DNA for the CDR3: TGTGCCAGCACCGTAAGCGGGGGGGCTGGGGGTGAGCAGTTCTTC. This codes for CASTVSGGAGGEQFF.